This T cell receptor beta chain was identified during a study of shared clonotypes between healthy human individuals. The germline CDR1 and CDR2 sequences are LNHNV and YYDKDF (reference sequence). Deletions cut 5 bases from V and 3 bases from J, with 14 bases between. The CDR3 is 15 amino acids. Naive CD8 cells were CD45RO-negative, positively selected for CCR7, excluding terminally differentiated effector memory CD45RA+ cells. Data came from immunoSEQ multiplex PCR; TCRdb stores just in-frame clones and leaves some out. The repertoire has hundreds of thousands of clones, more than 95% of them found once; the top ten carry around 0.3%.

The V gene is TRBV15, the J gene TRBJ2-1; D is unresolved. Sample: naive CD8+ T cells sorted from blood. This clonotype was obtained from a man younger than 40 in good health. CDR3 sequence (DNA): TGTGCCACCAGCGCGTCTGCTGGACGCTACAATGAGCAGTTCTTC. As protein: CATSASAGRYNEQFF.